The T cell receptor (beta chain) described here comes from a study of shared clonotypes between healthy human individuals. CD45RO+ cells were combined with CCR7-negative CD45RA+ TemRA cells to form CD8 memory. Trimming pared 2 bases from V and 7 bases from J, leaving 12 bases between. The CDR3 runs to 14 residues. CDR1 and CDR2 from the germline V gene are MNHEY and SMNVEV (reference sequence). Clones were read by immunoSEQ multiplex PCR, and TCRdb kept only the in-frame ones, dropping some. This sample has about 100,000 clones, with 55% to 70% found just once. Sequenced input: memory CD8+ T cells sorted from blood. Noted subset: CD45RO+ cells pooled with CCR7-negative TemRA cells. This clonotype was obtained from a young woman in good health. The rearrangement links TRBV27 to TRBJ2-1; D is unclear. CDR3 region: CASSLVQEINEQFF. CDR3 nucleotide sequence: TGTGCCAGCAGTTTAGTCCAGGAGATTAATGAGCAGTTCTTC.